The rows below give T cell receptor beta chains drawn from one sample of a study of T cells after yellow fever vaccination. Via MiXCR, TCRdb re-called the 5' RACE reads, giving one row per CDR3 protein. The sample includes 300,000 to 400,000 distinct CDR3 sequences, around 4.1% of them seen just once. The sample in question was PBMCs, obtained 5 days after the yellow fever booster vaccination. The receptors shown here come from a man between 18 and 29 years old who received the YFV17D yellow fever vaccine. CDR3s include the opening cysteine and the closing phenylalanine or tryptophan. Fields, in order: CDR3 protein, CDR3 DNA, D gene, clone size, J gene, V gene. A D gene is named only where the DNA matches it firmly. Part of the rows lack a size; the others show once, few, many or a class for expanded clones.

CDR3 protein: CASSPSGGIQETQYF; CDR3 DNA: TGTGCCAGCAGCCCTAGCGGGGGTATCCAAGAGACCCAGTACTTC; D gene: TRBD2; clone size: few; J gene: TRBJ2-5; V gene: TRBV6-5
CDR3 protein: CASSPLRTVNEQYF; CDR3 DNA: TGTGCCAGCAGCCCTCTTAGGACCGTCAACGAGCAGTACTTC; D gene: NA; clone size: NA; J gene: TRBJ2-7; V gene: TRBV11-2
CDR3 protein: CASSPVDSYHEQFF; CDR3 DNA: TGTGCCAGCAGCCCCGTTGACAGTTACCATGAGCAGTTCTTC; D gene: NA; clone size: few; J gene: TRBJ2-1; V gene: TRBV7-7
CDR3 protein: CASSREFSGGGTDTQYF; CDR3 DNA: TGCGCCAGCAGCCGAGAATTTAGCGGGGGGGGCACAGATACGCAGTATTTT; D gene: TRBD2; clone size: NA; J gene: TRBJ2-3; V gene: TRBV4-1
CDR3 protein: CASSLAGTSGGADTGELFF; CDR3 DNA: TGTGCCAGCAGTTTAGCTGGGACTAGCGGGGGGGCCGACACCGGGGAGCTGTTTTTT; D gene: TRBD2; clone size: few; J gene: TRBJ2-2; V gene: TRBV27
CDR3 protein: CASSEGTSTDTQYF; CDR3 DNA: TGTGCCAGCAGCGAGGGAACTAGCACAGATACGCAGTATTTT; D gene: NA; clone size: many; J gene: TRBJ2-3; V gene: TRBV11-2
CDR3 protein: CASSLYSLGGEQYF; CDR3 DNA: TGTGCCAGCAGTTTATATAGTCTTGGGGGCGAGCAGTACTTC; D gene: NA; clone size: NA; J gene: TRBJ2-7; V gene: TRBV12-3/TRBV12-4
CDR3 protein: CASSLLTGQGQNEQFF; CDR3 DNA: TGTGCCAGCAGCCTACTTACAGGGCAGGGTCAGAATGAGCAGTTCTTC; D gene: NA; clone size: many; J gene: TRBJ2-1; V gene: TRBV7-9
CDR3 protein: CASSHRAGAKNIQYF; CDR3 DNA: TGTGCCAGCAGTCACAGGGCCGGAGCCAAAAACATTCAGTACTTC; D gene: NA; clone size: few; J gene: TRBJ2-4; V gene: TRBV12-3/TRBV12-4
CDR3 protein: CASSLRPQAKNIQYF; CDR3 DNA: TGCGCCAGCAGCTTACGCCCTCAAGCCAAAAACATTCAGTACTTC; D gene: NA; clone size: NA; J gene: TRBJ2-4; V gene: TRBV5-1
CDR3 protein: CASSLGPQDTEAFF; CDR3 DNA: TGTGCCAGCAGCTTGGGGCCCCAGGACACTGAAGCTTTCTTT; D gene: NA; clone size: many; J gene: TRBJ1-1; V gene: TRBV7-6
CDR3 protein: CASSRGGSSGGDTQYF; CDR3 DNA: TGCGCCAGCAGCCGAGGGGGGTCTAGCGGGGGAGATACGCAGTATTTT; D gene: TRBD2; clone size: once; J gene: TRBJ2-3; V gene: TRBV5-1
CDR3 protein: CASSQDGTYEQYF; CDR3 DNA: TGCGCCAGCAGCCAAGATGGGACCTACGAGCAGTACTTC; D gene: NA; clone size: many; J gene: TRBJ2-7; V gene: TRBV4-3
CDR3 protein: CASKPGHNSPLHF; CDR3 DNA: TGTGCCAGCAAACCAGGGCATAATTCACCCCTCCACTTT; D gene: NA; clone size: many; J gene: TRBJ1-6; V gene: TRBV6-5
CDR3 protein: CASSYSDYAGELFF; CDR3 DNA: TGTGCCAGCAGTTACTCTGATTACGCCGGGGAGCTGTTTTTT; D gene: NA; clone size: many; J gene: TRBJ2-2; V gene: TRBV6-5
CDR3 protein: CASSFRVDTEAFF; CDR3 DNA: TGTGCCAGCAGCTTTCGGGTTGACACTGAAGCTTTCTTT; D gene: NA; clone size: few; J gene: TRBJ1-1; V gene: TRBV11-2
CDR3 protein: CATSERGQEGHNEQFF; CDR3 DNA: TGTGCCACCAGTGAGAGGGGACAGGAGGGACACAATGAGCAGTTCTTC; D gene: TRBD1; clone size: many; J gene: TRBJ2-1; V gene: TRBV24-1
CDR3 protein: CASSWDLEQFF; CDR3 DNA: TGCGCCAGCAGCTGGGACCTCGAGCAGTTCTTC; D gene: NA; clone size: many; J gene: TRBJ2-1; V gene: TRBV5-1
CDR3 protein: CASREVGGQETQYF; CDR3 DNA: TGTGCCAGCAGGGAGGTCGGGGGGCAAGAGACCCAGTACTTC; D gene: TRBD2; clone size: NA; J gene: TRBJ2-5; V gene: TRBV5-6
CDR3 protein: CASSFSTFSNQPQHF; CDR3 DNA: TGTGCCAGCAGCTTTTCGACGTTTAGCAATCAGCCCCAGCATTTT; D gene: NA; clone size: NA; J gene: TRBJ1-5; V gene: TRBV7-2
CDR3 protein: CASSLGGRRNSPLHF; CDR3 DNA: TGTGCCAGCAGTTTAGGAGGCAGGCGGAATTCACCCCTCCACTTT; D gene: NA; clone size: NA; J gene: TRBJ1-6; V gene: TRBV28
CDR3 protein: CASSLLGQFNYGYTF; CDR3 DNA: TGTGCCAGCAGCTTACTGGGACAATTTAACTATGGCTACACCTTC; D gene: NA; clone size: NA; J gene: TRBJ1-2; V gene: TRBV7-2
CDR3 protein: CASSDRPGGNEQFF; CDR3 DNA: TGTGCCAGCAGCGATCGACCAGGGGGCAATGAGCAGTTCTTC; D gene: TRBD1; clone size: NA; J gene: TRBJ2-1; V gene: TRBV7-7
CDR3 protein: CASSAEGARVGYTF; CDR3 DNA: TGTGCCAGCAGCGCTGAGGGGGCGCGGGTAGGCTACACCTTC; D gene: TRBD1; clone size: few; J gene: TRBJ1-2; V gene: TRBV9
CDR3 protein: CAWSPRGRGHGRTYEQYF; CDR3 DNA: TGTGCCTGGAGTCCCCGGGGGAGGGGGCATGGTCGAACCTACGAGCAGTACTTC; D gene: NA; clone size: few; J gene: TRBJ2-7; V gene: TRBV30
CDR3 protein: CASSYLDTRNTEAFF; CDR3 DNA: TGTGCCAGCAGTTACTTGGACACGAGGAACACTGAAGCTTTCTTT; D gene: NA; clone size: NA; J gene: TRBJ1-1; V gene: TRBV6-5
CDR3 protein: CASSFRGGGTDTQYF; CDR3 DNA: TGTGCCAGCAGCTTCAGGGGTGGCGGCACAGATACGCAGTATTTT; D gene: NA; clone size: many; J gene: TRBJ2-3; V gene: TRBV13
CDR3 protein: CASSLADSPLHF; CDR3 DNA: TGTGCCAGCAGTCTAGCGGATTCACCCCTCCACTTT; D gene: NA; clone size: many; J gene: TRBJ1-6; V gene: TRBV27
CDR3 protein: CASSLQGNGAYNEQFF; CDR3 DNA: TGTGCCAGTAGTCTACAGGGAAATGGGGCTTACAATGAGCAGTTCTTC; D gene: NA; clone size: few; J gene: TRBJ2-1; V gene: TRBV19
CDR3 protein: CSVYSGVTDEQYF; CDR3 DNA: TGCAGCGTTTACTCGGGAGTCACAGACGAGCAGTACTTC; D gene: NA; clone size: many; J gene: TRBJ2-7; V gene: TRBV29-1
CDR3 protein: CASSQRGIANEKLFF; CDR3 DNA: TGCGCCAGCAGCCAGAGGGGAATAGCTAATGAAAAACTGTTTTTT; D gene: NA; clone size: NA; J gene: TRBJ1-4; V gene: TRBV4-3
CDR3 protein: CASRHQGADTEAFF; CDR3 DNA: TGTGCCAGCAGACACCAGGGGGCCGACACTGAAGCTTTCTTT; D gene: TRBD1; clone size: NA; J gene: TRBJ1-1; V gene: TRBV14
CDR3 protein: CASSQPGQGGATEAFF; CDR3 DNA: TGTGCCAGCTCCCAACCGGGACAGGGAGGGGCCACTGAAGCTTTCTTT; D gene: TRBD1; clone size: NA; J gene: TRBJ1-1; V gene: TRBV18
CDR3 protein: CASSSQGAAEAFF; CDR3 DNA: TGTGCCAGCAGTTCTCAGGGGGCTGCTGAAGCTTTCTTT; D gene: TRBD1; clone size: many; J gene: TRBJ1-1; V gene: TRBV7-9
CDR3 protein: CASSTQGPLHEKLFF; CDR3 DNA: TGTGCCAGCAGTACCCAGGGACCCTTACATGAAAAACTGTTTTTT; D gene: NA; clone size: NA; J gene: TRBJ1-4; V gene: TRBV6-6
CDR3 protein: CASSYGTGGPRNTGELFF; CDR3 DNA: TGTGCCAGCAGCTATGGGACCGGGGGCCCACGGAACACCGGGGAGCTGTTTTTT; D gene: NA; clone size: many; J gene: TRBJ2-2; V gene: TRBV7-9
CDR3 protein: CASSPVAGESDTQYF; CDR3 DNA: TGCGCCAGCAGCCCAGTAGCGGGAGAGTCCGATACGCAGTATTTT; D gene: TRBD2; clone size: NA; J gene: TRBJ2-3; V gene: TRBV4-3
CDR3 protein: CASSALEGYRGANEQFF; CDR3 DNA: TGCGCCAGCAGTGCCCTCGAGGGCTACCGAGGGGCAAATGAGCAGTTCTTC; D gene: NA; clone size: many; J gene: TRBJ2-1; V gene: TRBV10-2
CDR3 protein: CASSTPLGPNTEAFF; CDR3 DNA: TGTGCCAGTAGCACTCCATTAGGGCCGAACACTGAAGCTTTCTTT; D gene: NA; clone size: few; J gene: TRBJ1-1; V gene: TRBV19
CDR3 protein: CATSGGDDYGYTF; CDR3 DNA: TGTGCCACCAGTGGGGGTGATGACTATGGCTACACCTTC; D gene: NA; clone size: NA; J gene: TRBJ1-2; V gene: TRBV24-1
CDR3 protein: CASSLGQGMSSPLHF; CDR3 DNA: TGTGCCAGCAGCCTCGGACAGGGGATGAGTTCACCCCTCCACTTT; D gene: TRBD1; clone size: few; J gene: TRBJ1-6; V gene: TRBV7-3
CDR3 protein: CASSETGPGGIF; CDR3 DNA: TGCGCCAGCAGTGAAACGGGGCCAGGGGGCATTTTC; D gene: TRBD1; clone size: few; J gene: TRBJ1-2; V gene: TRBV10-2
CDR3 protein: CASSPARQRDEQFF; CDR3 DNA: TGTGCCAGCAGCCCAGCCCGACAGAGGGATGAGCAGTTCTTC; D gene: NA; clone size: few; J gene: TRBJ2-1; V gene: TRBV7-9
CDR3 protein: CASSPQVYDTEAFF; CDR3 DNA: TGTGCCAGCTCACCACAGGTATACGACACTGAAGCTTTCTTT; D gene: NA; clone size: NA; J gene: TRBJ1-1; V gene: TRBV18
CDR3 protein: CASSIVDGNTEAFF; CDR3 DNA: TGTGCCAGTAGTATCGTTGACGGGAACACTGAAGCTTTCTTT; D gene: NA; clone size: NA; J gene: TRBJ1-1; V gene: TRBV19
CDR3 protein: CASSDPERGLPQHF; CDR3 DNA: TGTGCCAGCAGCGACCCGGAAAGAGGTCTGCCCCAGCATTTT; D gene: NA; clone size: NA; J gene: TRBJ1-5; V gene: TRBV5-4
CDR3 protein: CSFVPGKAQYF; CDR3 DNA: TGCAGCTTTGTTCCGGGTAAGGCCCAGTACTTC; D gene: NA; clone size: few; J gene: TRBJ2-5; V gene: TRBV29-1
CDR3 protein: CARSLAFANTGELFF; CDR3 DNA: TGTGCCAGAAGCTTGGCATTCGCGAACACCGGGGAGCTGTTTTTT; D gene: NA; clone size: many; J gene: TRBJ2-2; V gene: TRBV7-2
CDR3 protein: CASSLNQGYYNEQFF; CDR3 DNA: TGCGCCAGCAGCTTGAATCAGGGATACTACAATGAGCAGTTCTTC; D gene: NA; clone size: few; J gene: TRBJ2-1; V gene: TRBV5-1
CDR3 protein: CASSWADTPDRLAGLEKLFF; CDR3 DNA: TGCGCCAGCAGCTGGGCGGACACCCCAGATCGACTAGCGGGGTTGGAGAAGCTGTTTTTT; D gene: TRBD2; clone size: many; J gene: TRBJ2-2; V gene: TRBV5-1
CDR3 protein: CASSLGTGPADF; CDR3 DNA: TGTGCCAGCAGCTTGGGGACAGGGCCAGCGGACTTC; D gene: TRBD1; clone size: NA; J gene: TRBJ2-7; V gene: TRBV5-4
CDR3 protein: CASSLAPQGVRTQYF; CDR3 DNA: TGTGCCAGCAGCTTAGCGCCTCAGGGGGTCAGAACGCAGTATTTT; D gene: TRBD1; clone size: many; J gene: TRBJ2-3; V gene: TRBV7-2
CDR3 protein: CASSQDSITDTQYF; CDR3 DNA: TGTGCCAGCAGCCAGGACAGTATCACAGATACGCAGTATTTT; D gene: NA; clone size: many; J gene: TRBJ2-3; V gene: TRBV7-7
CDR3 protein: CASSLSGAGANVLTF; CDR3 DNA: TGCGCCAGCTCCCTATCAGGGGCTGGGGCCAACGTCCTGACTTTC; D gene: NA; clone size: many; J gene: TRBJ2-6; V gene: TRBV5-1
CDR3 protein: CALEGMNTEAFF; CDR3 DNA: TGTGCCTTAGAGGGAATGAACACTGAAGCTTTCTTT; D gene: NA; clone size: many; J gene: TRBJ1-1; V gene: TRBV30
CDR3 protein: CASSSHQGAGNTIYF; CDR3 DNA: TGTGCCAGCAGCTCCCATCAGGGGGCCGGAAACACCATATATTTT; D gene: TRBD1; clone size: many; J gene: TRBJ1-3; V gene: TRBV9
CDR3 protein: CASSSLGQGASGTEAFF; CDR3 DNA: TGCGCCAGCAGCTCCCTGGGACAGGGGGCGTCTGGCACTGAAGCTTTCTTT; D gene: TRBD1; clone size: NA; J gene: TRBJ1-1; V gene: TRBV5-1
CDR3 protein: CASSEDRRGEQFF; CDR3 DNA: TGTGCCAGCAGCGAGGACAGGAGGGGTGAGCAGTTCTTC; D gene: NA; clone size: few; J gene: TRBJ2-1; V gene: TRBV11-3
CDR3 protein: CASSLMRDSRSGNTIYF; CDR3 DNA: TGTGCCAGCAGTTTAATGAGGGACAGCCGCTCTGGAAACACCATATATTTT; D gene: TRBD1; clone size: NA; J gene: TRBJ1-3; V gene: TRBV12-3/TRBV12-4
CDR3 protein: CASSGTGAGYGYTF; CDR3 DNA: TGTGCCAGCAGCGGCACAGGGGCCGGCTATGGCTACACCTTC; D gene: TRBD1; clone size: many; J gene: TRBJ1-2; V gene: TRBV9